The rows below give T cell receptor beta chains drawn from one sample of a study of CD8 T cells in Susac syndrome. TCRdb re-called the immunoSEQ multiplex PCR reads through MiXCR, storing one row per CDR3 protein. The profile shows roughly 180,000 distinct CDR3 sequences, around 94% of them singletons. Sample: CD4+ T cells from PBMCs. The receptors come from a human donor with Susac syndrome. The CDR3 runs from the conserved cysteine through the conserved F or W. The D gene is left open where the match is weak. Only part of the rows carry a size: once, few, many, or a class if the clone is expanded.

>TRBD1|TRBJ2-7|few|TRBV2
TGTGCCAGCTCCCTGGACAGGGACTACGAGCAGTACTTC
CASSLDRDYEQYF
>TRBD1|TRBJ2-1|once|TRBV7-2
TGTGCCAGCAGCTCCCAACCGGGACAGGTCGTCAATGAGCAGTTCTTC
CASSSQPGQVVNEQFF
>.|TRBJ2-7|.|TRBV12-3/TRBV12-4
TGTGCCAGCAGTTTAGGGGGGTCGGCCTACGAGCAGTACTTC
CASSLGGSAYEQYF
>.|TRBJ2-1|.|TRBV7-2
TGTGCCAGCAGCTTAGCGCCCGGGGCACCCTACAATGAGCAGTTCTTC
CASSLAPGAPYNEQFF
>.|TRBJ1-1|.|TRBV30
TGTGCCTGGAGTACCCTGAACACTGAAGCTTTCTTT
CAWSTLNTEAFF
>.|TRBJ1-1|.|TRBV30
TGTGCCTGGAGCCGAAGGACAGACAACACTGAAGCTTTCTTT
CAWSRRTDNTEAFF
>.|TRBJ1-6|.|TRBV7-2
TGTGCCAGCAGAAGGGGGAATTCACCCCTCCACTTT
CASRRGNSPLHF
>.|TRBJ1-1|.|TRBV7-9
TGTGCCAGCAGCTCTTCTTGGGGATTGAAAGCTTTCTTT
CASSSSWGLKAFF
>TRBD2|TRBJ2-1|.|TRBV28
TGTGCCAGCACTTCTAGCGGGAGGGAGAGCTCCTACAATGAGCAGTTCTTC
CASTSSGRESSYNEQFF
>TRBD2|TRBJ2-3|.|TRBV18
TGTGCCAGCTCACCAGGGGAGGGAGATACGCAGTATTTT
CASSPGEGDTQYF
>.|TRBJ2-3|once|TRBV12-3/TRBV12-4
TGTGATATGAGGGATACGCAGTATTTT
CDMRDTQYF
>.|TRBJ1-2|.|TRBV25-1
TGTGCCAGCAGTGCACACCTGGGGGGGAGCTATGGCTACACCTTC
CASSAHLGGSYGYTF
>.|TRBJ2-7|.|TRBV7-2
TGTGCCAGCAGCCCCCAGGGATTCAGCTACGAGCAGTACTTC
CASSPQGFSYEQYF
>.|TRBJ2-3|.|TRBV28
TGTGCCAGCAGCCGGGACTCAGGCCGACTAGATACGCAGTATTTT
CASSRDSGRLDTQYF
>TRBD2|TRBJ2-1|.|TRBV27
TGTGCCAGCAGTTGGGCGGGAGCCTCCTACAATGAGCAGTTCTTC
CASSWAGASYNEQFF
>TRBD1|TRBJ1-3|.|TRBV20-1
TGCAGTGCTAGAGGGGACAGTTCCTCTGGAAACACCATATATTTT
CSARGDSSSGNTIYF
>.|TRBJ1-3|.|TRBV29-1
TGCAGCGTTGGTAACGGAGCACTCTCTGGAAACACCATATATTTT
CSVGNGALSGNTIYF
>TRBD1|TRBJ1-1|.|TRBV6-2/TRBV6-3
TGTGCCAGCGGGAGGACAGGGTACCGTACTGAAGCTTTCTTT
CASGRTGYRTEAFF
>.|TRBJ2-5|once|TRBV28
TGTGCCAGCAGTCAACGATTACGCCGTGGCTACCCGACCCAGTACTTC
CASSQRLRRGYPTQYF
>TRBD1|TRBJ2-7|once|TRBV5-6
TGTGCCAGCAGCTCCCTGGACAGGCGGTACGAGCAGTACTTC
CASSSLDRRYEQYF
>.|TRBJ2-2|once|TRBV20-1
TGCAGTGCTAGTCAGGGAAACACCGGGGAGCTGTTTTTT
CSASQGNTGELFF
>TRBD1|TRBJ2-2|.|TRBV29-1
TGCAGCGTTCCGGGACAGCCTAACACCGGGGAGCTGTTTTTT
CSVPGQPNTGELFF
>TRBD2|TRBJ2-3|.|TRBV7-2
TGTGCCAGCAGCCCAAACGGGACTAGCGGGAGGTTGGAGAGGGCTACGCAGTATTTT
CASSPNGTSGRLERATQYF
>TRBD1|TRBJ1-2|.|TRBV28
TGTGCCAGCAGTTCGGACAGGGGCCTGCGTGGCTACACCTTC
CASSSDRGLRGYTF
>TRBD2|TRBJ2-1|.|TRBV11-2
TGTGCCAGCAGCTTATTAAGCGGGGCTTACAATGAGCAGTTCTTC
CASSLLSGAYNEQFF
>.|TRBJ2-5|once|TRBV7-2
TGTGCCAGCAGCTTCCCCCTAGGATCTCGTCAAGAGACCCAGTACTTC
CASSFPLGSRQETQYF
>.|TRBJ1-1|.|TRBV6-1
TGTGCCAGCAGGCGGGGAGGGATGAACACTGAAGCTTTCTTT
CASRRGGMNTEAFF
>.|TRBJ2-1|.|TRBV19
TGTGCCAGTAGTGCAGAAACAGGGTTCAATGAGCAGTTCTTC
CASSAETGFNEQFF
>.|TRBJ2-1|.|TRBV20-1
TGCAGTGCCATCCTCACCCCTTTGAGCTCCTACAATGAGCAGTTCTTC
CSAILTPLSSYNEQFF